This T cell receptor (beta chain) is drawn from a study of blood T cell repertoires in COVID-19. Study at large: Nucleic acid was either cDNA or gDNA, and it came from T cells, B-cell-depleted T cells, or PBMCs.

As processed by the authors: The assay estimated nucleated cells by amplifying reference gene primers. Sequencing used immunoSEQ multiplex PCR; TCRdb keeps in-frame clones, though not all of them. V, J and clone size are taken as reported in that table, and D and trimming were inferred from the DNA itself. This table has some 200,000 clones, 80% to 90% appearing once. Germline V CDR1 and CDR2: ENHRY, SYGVKD. Germline trimming cut 6 bases from V and 5 bases from J; bases unmatched to any gene: 6. The CDR3 loop spans 14 amino acids. Sequencing was done on a sample of peripheral blood. The clonotype comes from a man aged 18 to 29 with active or convalescent COVID-19. The chain links TRBV10-3 to TRBJ1-4, with 7 bases lining up with TRBD1. The chain's CDR3 is CAIRDRDSNEKLFF. The CDR3 DNA sequence: TGTGCCATCAGGGACCGGGACAGCAATGAAAAACTGTTTTTT.